This is a list of T cell receptor beta chains from one sample in a study of persistence of HIV-infected CD4 T cells. Antigens of these TCRs are unknown. Clones were sequenced by immunoSEQ multiplex PCR, and TCRdb holds only the in-frame ones, with some missing. The repertoire holds 25,000 to 35,000 clones, with roughly 75% as singletons. Here the sequenced sample was CD4+ T cells sorted from PBMCs after approximately 19-hour stimulation, taken from a patient who received antiretroviral therapy. All receptors derive from an adult woman with HIV who was CMV-seropositive. The CDR3 runs from the conserved cysteine through the conserved F or W. Fields, in order: D gene, J gene, clone size, V gene, CDR3 DNA, CDR3 protein. D genes are given only for firm matches. Size is omitted from some rows. Given values are once, few, many or a class for expanded clones.

>TRBD1|TRBJ2-6|NA|TRBV19
TGTGCCAGTAGTATAGAGACAGGGATCTTCCATAGGGCGCTCTCTGGGGCCAACGTCCTGACTTTC
CASSIETGIFHRALSGANVLTF
>NA|TRBJ2-7|NA|TRBV3-1/TRBV3-2
TGTGCCAGCAGCCAAGGGGACGGGGTTACCTACGAGCAGTACTTC
CASSQGDGVTYEQYF
>NA|TRBJ1-3|NA|TRBV29-1
TGCAGCGGGGGGTACTCTGGAAACACCATATATTTT
CSGGYSGNTIYF
>NA|TRBJ2-1|NA|TRBV29-1
TGCAGGGTGTCCCTCCTCAATGAGCAGTTCTTC
CRVSLLNEQFF
>NA|TRBJ1-4|NA|TRBV30
TGTGCCTGGAGTAGGGGGGAGGGAGAAAAACTGTTTTTT
CAWSRGEGEKLFF
>TRBD1|TRBJ1-1|NA|TRBV5-1
TGCGCCAGCAGCCCCAGGACAGGGACGGGTACTGAAGCTTTCTTT
CASSPRTGTGTEAFF
>NA|TRBJ2-5|NA|TRBV3-1/TRBV3-2
TGTGCCAGCAGCCAGACTCCGGCACTGGAGTACTTC
CASSQTPALEYF
>TRBD1|TRBJ1-2|NA|TRBV5-1
TGCGCCAGCAGCGGCCGGACAGGGGGCAATCTTGGTGGTGGCTACACCTTC
CASSGRTGGNLGGGYTF
>TRBD1|TRBJ1-2|NA|TRBV15
TGTGCCACCAGTAGACAGGGAGGCTATGGCTACACCTTC
CATSRQGGYGYTF
>NA|TRBJ1-6|NA|TRBV27
TGTGCCAGCAGTGCTAACAGGGTCCGAAGATCCTATAATTCACCCCTCCACTTT
CASSANRVRRSYNSPLHF
>TRBD1|TRBJ1-3|NA|TRBV30
TGTGCCTCCGACGGGGCAGGGGGCGGATCTGGAAACACCATATATTTT
CASDGAGGGSGNTIYF
>NA|TRBJ1-5|NA|TRBV7-3
TGTGCCAGCAGCTTAGGGGATCAGCCCCAGCATTTT
CASSLGDQPQHF
>NA|TRBJ2-1|NA|TRBV6-2/TRBV6-3
TGTGCCAGCAGTTACTCCATTGGGAGACTGAAATACAATGAGCAGTTCTTC
CASSYSIGRLKYNEQFF
>NA|TRBJ1-1|NA|TRBV29-1
TGCAGCGTTGAAGCCAGAAGGGGCGGGACTGAAGCTTTCTTT
CSVEARRGGTEAFF
>NA|TRBJ1-6|NA|TRBV10-2
TGCGCCAGCAGTGAGTTGGGACTACTTAATTCACCCCTCCACTTT
CASSELGLLNSPLHF
>TRBD1|TRBJ1-2|NA|TRBV5-1
TGCGCCAGCAGCTTGGAATACAGGGGCCCGAACTATGGCTACACCTTC
CASSLEYRGPNYGYTF
>NA|TRBJ1-4|NA|TRBV12-5
TGTGCTAGTGGTTTGGACCGGGGCCGAAATGAAAAACTGTTTTTT
CASGLDRGRNEKLFF
>TRBD2|TRBJ2-5|NA|TRBV19
TGTGCCGTCGCGGGGGGATCACAAGAGACCCAGTACTTC
CAVAGGSQETQYF
>TRBD2|TRBJ2-1|NA|TRBV18
TGTGCCAGCTCAGAACTAGGAGCGGGGGGTAGCTCCTACAATGAGCAGTTCTTC
CASSELGAGGSSYNEQFF
>NA|TRBJ1-6|NA|TRBV7-2
TGTGCCAGCAGCTTAGAGGATGGCGGGGGCTCGCCCCTCCACTTT
CASSLEDGGGSPLHF
>NA|TRBJ1-4|NA|TRBV9
TGTGCCAGCAGCGCACAACGGGATGGTTTTGAAAAACTGTTTTTT
CASSAQRDGFEKLFF
>NA|TRBJ2-5|NA|TRBV19
TGTGCCAGTAGTACGGGAGCACAAGAGACCCAGTACTTC
CASSTGAQETQYF
>NA|TRBJ2-5|NA|TRBV10-1
TGCGCCAGCAGTGCCCTCTTGGGGGAGACCCAGTACTTC
CASSALLGETQYF
>TRBD2|TRBJ2-1|once|TRBV7-2
TGTGCCAGCAGCTCGGGACTAATCAACAATGAGCAGTTCTTC
CASSSGLINNEQFF
>NA|TRBJ2-2|NA|TRBV7-2
TGTGCCAGCAGCTTAAGGGACCCCAGGATCACCGGGGAGCTGTTTTTT
CASSLRDPRITGELFF
>NA|TRBJ1-1|once|TRBV2
TGTGCCAGCAGTGGGGCCGGGGAAGAAGCTTTCTTT
CASSGAGEEAFF
>NA|TRBJ2-2|NA|TRBV2
TGTGCCAGCAGTGTCGACAATAGAGACACCGGGGAGCTGTTTTTT
CASSVDNRDTGELFF
>TRBD2|TRBJ2-3|NA|TRBV19
TGTGCCAGTAGTTCCCCGAGGCGGGGGGGCACAGATACGCAGTATTTT
CASSSPRRGGTDTQYF
>TRBD1|TRBJ1-2|NA|TRBV7-8
TGTGCCAGCAGCTTCTCCGACAGGGGGAGAGGCTACACCTTC
CASSFSDRGRGYTF
>NA|TRBJ2-1|NA|TRBV7-7
TGTGCTAGCAGCTCGGGGGATTCCCCCTACAATGAGCAGTTCTTC
CASSSGDSPYNEQFF
>TRBD1|TRBJ1-1|NA|TRBV5-1
TGCGCCAGCAGCTGGACAGGGGGCACTGAAGCTTTCTTT
CASSWTGGTEAFF